This T cell receptor beta chain was retrieved from a study of T cells in Graves' hyperthyroidism and ophthalmopathy. Authors of the study amplified TCR beta CDR3 regions from RNA transcripts. HTBI primers were employed in a first-round RT-PCR of the TCR CDR3. TCRdb recomputed calls from the multiplex PCR reads with MiXCR, one row per CDR3 protein. The table lists approximately 520,000 distinct CDR3 sequences, under 25% of them singletons, with 26% in the top ten. Exclusion of patients followed from uncontrolled infection, other autoimmune disease, pregnancy or lactation. Diagnosis relied on clinical symptoms, serum thyroxine and TRAb, thyroid ultrasound and orbital computed tomography. Study results and limitations: Blood held most thyroid clonotypes expanded above 0.001 frequency.

Turning to this clonotype: The target antigen is unknown.

Sequencing was done on a sample of blood. The sequence came from a man in his late teens or twenties with Graves' hyperthyroidism.

This CDR3 reads CASSLLLAGDNTGELFF. The CDR3 nucleotides are TGTGCCAGCAGCTTACTCTTAGCGGGGGACAACACCGGGGAGCTGTTTTTT. The rearrangement uses TRBV13 and TRBJ2-2, with 9 bases fitting TRBD2. The CDR3 loop spans 17 amino acids. Trimming removed 2 bases from V and 2 bases from J; junction bases left unmatched: 6. Looked up from germline, CDR1 is PRHDT and CDR2 is FYEKMQ (reference sequence).